This T cell receptor (beta chain) was sequenced for a study of cytomegalovirus exposure and HLA in healthy donors. Study background: As released early, the data held 75 million to 90 million unique TCRs from HLA-typed donors. The Caucasian-associated ancestry cluster contained about four fifths of the approximately 390 genotyped donors.

The study, taken as a whole, reports: A prior analysis recorded that most TCR beta V segments were productive about 87% or about 30% of the time.

J gave up 7 bases and V 1 base, and 20 bases lay outside the gene matches. Germline V gene data show CDR1 as MGHRA and CDR2 as YSYEKL. This CDR3 spans 19 amino acids. A word on this clone: Its antigen is still unknown.

The primer mix had 60 Vbeta and 13 Jbeta primers. Method: immunoSEQ multiplex PCR; TCRdb's copy keeps in-frame clones and lacks some. The sample lists about 90,000 clones; less than 75% were seen once. The rearrangement links TRBV4-1 to TRBJ1-1, with 8 positions matching TRBD1. Sequencing used PBMCs. The receptor's source is a man younger than 40 in good health and CMV-seronegative. CDR3 bases: TGCGCCAGCAGCCAAGGATATTCAGGGGGCTCCCGCCCCCCTGATGAAGCTTTCTTT. Its translation is CASSQGYSGGSRPPDEAFF.